These 30 T cell receptor beta chains share one sample of origin, sequenced in a study of blood T cell repertoires in COVID-19. Assay: immunoSEQ multiplex PCR; the TCRdb copy retains only in-frame clones and omits some. This sample yields 150,000 to 200,000 clones, of which approximately 84% are seen a single time; approximately 2.6% belongs to the top ten. Sequenced: peripheral blood. These receptors originate from a woman of 80 years or more with COVID-19, enrolled during active disease.

The gene calls are TRBV2 and TRBJ2-7, with TRBD2 as a possible D gene (6 bases). This CDR3 is built from 13 residues. Germline V gene lookup returns CDR1 SNHLY and CDR2 FYNNEI. V lost 2 bases and J 7 bases, leaving 12 bases between the germline ends. The CDR3 nucleotides are TGTGCCAGCAGTGAATCCGGGAGTCGTGAGCAGTACTTC. Amino acid sequence: CASSESGSREQYF. The full variable domain, its missing parts supplied by reference TRBV2 and TRBJ2-7, is EPEVTQTPSHQVTQMGQEVILRCVPISNHLYFYWYRQILGQKVEFLVSFYNNEISEKSEIFDDQFSVERPDGSNFTLKIRSTKLEDSAMYFCASSESGSREQYFGPGTRLTVT.

The chain joins TRBV9 to TRBJ2-4; 7 bases fit TRBD2. V trimming: 1 base; J trimming: 0 bases; junction bases outside the gene matches: 7. The germline CDR1 and CDR2 sequences are SGDLS and YYNGEE. The CDR3 totals 17 residues. CDR3 DNA: TGTGCCAGCAGCGTATACGGGGACTATAAAGCCAAAAACATTCAGTACTTC. Translated: CASSVYGDYKAKNIQYF.

This sequence joins TRBV4-2 and TRBJ2-7, with TRBD2 matching 9 bases. Germline lookup yields CDR1 LGHNA and CDR2 YNFKEQ. J lost 4 bases, V lost 0 bases, and 13 bases had no gene match. The CDR3 sequence is 18 residues long. The CDR3 protein is CASSQDMSAREGGYEQYF. DNA of the CDR3: TGTGCCAGCAGCCAAGATATGAGCGCGCGGGAGGGTGGGTACGAGCAGTACTTC.

The rearrangement uses TRBV5-1 and TRBJ1-4; D possibly corresponds to TRBD1 (5 bases). The V and J ends lost 0 bases and 0 bases respectively, with 9 bases between them. Germline V lookup: CDR1 SGHRS, CDR2 YFSETQ. The CDR3 is 16 amino acids. CDR3 bases: TGCGCCAGCAGCTTGGCGGGGGTCGCAACTAATGAAAAACTGTTTTTT. Translation gives CASSLAGVATNEKLFF.

The CDR3 DNA sequence: TGTGCCAGCAGCTTAGGCCTCTACCAGGGTTTCGATGAGCAGTTCTTC. It translates to CASSLGLYQGFDEQFF. The chain links TRBV7-9 to TRBJ2-1; the D gene is possibly TRBD1 (5 bases). This CDR3 is built from 16 residues. The V end was cut by 1 base, the J end by 8 bases, with 18 bases between. Germline-derived CDR1 and CDR2 are SEHNR and FQNEAQ (reference sequence).

This sequence joins TRBV30 and TRBJ2-5; a weak D match, TRBD2 (6 bases). CDR3 size: 14 residues. Trimming pared 1 base from V and 4 bases from J, leaving 13 bases between. The germline V gene has CDR1 GTSNPN and CDR2 SVGIG (reference sequence). In DNA form, the CDR3 reads TGTGCCTGGAGTGGCTATCAGGGAGGAGAGACCCAGTACTTC. Translation gives CAWSGYQGGETQYF.

This clone appeared a few times. This chain connects TRBV7-9 to TRBJ2-5; tentative D call: TRBD2 (6 bases). The ends were cut back, 7 bases at V and 4 bases at J, with 16 bases in the middle. The CDR3 is 14 residues long. The germline V gene encodes CDR1 SEHNR and CDR2 FQNEAQ (reference sequence). CDR3 region: CASTKQEGPETQYF. In DNA form, the CDR3 reads TGTGCCAGCACAAAACAGGAGGGTCCAGAGACCCAGTACTTC.

The chain uses TRBV2 and TRBJ1-6, with 10 bases aligning to TRBD1. The CDR3 contains 17 residues. J gave up 9 bases and V 6 bases, and 14 bases lay outside the gene matches. Per the germline V gene, CDR1 is SNHLY and CDR2 is FYNNEI. The CDR3 sequence is CASRTGGALGSVSPLHF. The CDR3 region has the DNA TGTGCCAGCAGGACAGGGGGCGCGCTCGGTAGTGTTTCACCCCTCCACTTT.

The chain combines TRBV18 with TRBJ1-6, with TRBD1 as a possible D gene (5 bases). Looked up from germline, CDR1 is KGHSH and CDR2 is LQKENI. The CDR3 length is 14 residues. V gave up 2 bases and J gave up 10 bases, with 12 bases separating them. The CDR3 loop is CASSPTQGKSPLHF. In DNA form, the CDR3 reads TGTGCCAGCTCACCAACCCAGGGAAAGTCACCCCTCCACTTT.

The V call is TRBV29-1, the J call TRBJ1-1, with 7 bases that match TRBD1. V shed 7 bases and J 1 base; nucleotides not matched to a gene: 3. The germline V gene has CDR1 SQVTM and CDR2 ANQGSEA. The CDR3 spans 12 residues. The CDR3 loop is CSARTGNTEAFF. CDR3 DNA: TGCAGCGCAAGGACAGGGAACACTGAAGCTTTCTTT.

The rearrangement links TRBV15 to TRBJ2-3; 7 bases map to TRBD1. Trimming took 3 bases from V and 0 from J; bases not matched to a gene: 3. The CDR3 covers 15 residues. CDR1 and CDR2 from the germline V gene are LNHNV and YYDKDF (reference sequence). CDR3 DNA sequence: TGTGCCACCAGCAGTCAGGGGGATAGCACAGATACGCAGTATTTT. Translated: CATSSQGDSTDTQYF. Full variable domain (missing parts from reference TRBV15 and TRBJ2-3): DAMVIQNPRYQVTQFGKPVTLSCSQTLNHNVMYWYQQKSSQAPKLLFHYYDKDFNNEADTPDNFQSRRPNTSFCFLDIRSPGLGDTAMYLCATSSQGDSTDTQYFGPGTRLTVL.

The chain carries TRBV5-1 and TRBJ2-7, with TRBD2 as a possible D gene (5 bases). The CDR3 loop spans 13 amino acids. V gave up 4 bases and J gave up 3 bases, with 11 bases separating them. Looked up from germline, CDR1 is SGHRS and CDR2 is YFSETQ. The CDR3 bases are TGCGCCAGCAGCGTTACGGGGAGCTACGAGCAGTACTTC. Amino acids: CASSVTGSYEQYF.

Notes on this clone: One junction end does not reproduce the germline sequence, and a read error may be involved. The rearrangement uses TRBV10-3 and TRBJ2-7, with TRBD2 identical over 9 bases. The germline V gene has CDR1 ENHRY and CDR2 SYGVKD. The length of the CDR3 is 13 residues. CDR3 nucleotides: TGTGCCATCAGTGGGGGGGTAGCGGGAGCCGCCGACTTC. Translating gives CAISGGVAGAADF.

The chain has TRBV12-5 and TRBJ1-3; weak D call: TRBD1 (5 bases). The length of the CDR3 is 14 residues. The V and J ends lost 4 bases and 0 bases respectively, with 7 bases between them. Per germline, CDR1 LGHNT and CDR2 FRNRAP. The CDR3 DNA reads TGTGCTAGTGGTTCGGACACCTCTGGAAACACCATATATTTT. Translated: CASGSDTSGNTIYF.

V usage is TRBV28 and J usage is TRBJ2-7; the match to TRBD1 covers 11 bases. This CDR3 is 14 amino acids long. V was pared by 6 bases and J by 7 bases, with 8 bases of the junction left unmatched. CDR1 is MDHEN, CDR2 SYDVKM, per germline. CDR3 sequence (DNA): TGTGCCAGCAGAAAATCCGGGACAGGGGGGGAGCAGTACTTC. It codes for CASRKSGTGGEQYF.

This rearrangement joins TRBV5-1 to TRBJ2-7, with TRBD1 matching 7 bases. The ends lost 0 bases at V and 1 base at J; junction bases unmatched: 10. Germline CDR1 and CDR2: SGHRS and YFSETQ. The CDR3 runs to 17 residues. The CDR3 nucleotides are TGCGCCAGCAGCTTGGGGACCGCTAACAGGGGATCCTACGAGCAGTACTTC. Its translation: CASSLGTANRGSYEQYF.

The genes are TRBV28 and TRBJ2-1, with 13 bases aligning to TRBD2. The CDR3 consists of 16 residues. J was trimmed by 2 bases and V by 8 bases; bases with no gene match: 6. CDR1 and CDR2 (germline): MDHEN, SYDVKM. Written as DNA, the CDR3 is TGTGCCAGCTGGACTAGCGGGAGAGGGGCCTACAATGAGCAGTTCTTC. Translating gives CASWTSGRGAYNEQFF. Supplemented by reference TRBV28 and TRBJ2-1, the full variable domain reads DVKVTQSSRYLVKRTGEKVFLECVQDMDHENMFWYRQDPGLGLRLIYFSYDVKMKEKGDIPEGYSVSREKKERFSLILESASTNQTSMYLCASWTSGRGAYNEQFFGPGTRLTVL.

The V call is TRBV19, the J call TRBJ2-1; D is perhaps TRBD2 (5 bases). CDR1 is LNHDA and CDR2 is SQIVND in the germline V gene (reference sequence). The CDR3 runs to 17 residues. With 3 bases removed from V and 3 bases from J, the gap between germline ends came to 18 bases. The CDR3 DNA follows: TGTGCCAGTAGTATTTCCCGGTGGAGCGGAAACTACAATGAGCAGTTCTTC. Encoded protein: CASSISRWSGNYNEQFF. The complete variable domain, with remaining parts taken from reference TRBV19 and TRBJ2-1, reads DGGITQSPKYLFRKEGQNVTLSCEQNLNHDAMYWYRQDPGQGLRLIYYSQIVNDFQKGDIAEGYSVSREKKESFPLTVTSAQKNPTAFYLCASSISRWSGNYNEQFFGPGTRLTVL.

V is TRBV18 and J is TRBJ1-4, with 8 positions matching TRBD1. Germline V gene sequence: CDR1 KGHSH, CDR2 LQKENI. V lost 3 bases to trimming and J lost 0 bases; unmatched junction nucleotides: 6. CDR3 length: 17 residues. This CDR3 is CASSPPRGQATNEKLFF. The CDR3 region has the DNA TGTGCCAGCTCACCGCCTCGGGGACAGGCAACTAATGAAAAACTGTTTTTT.

V is TRBV28 and J is TRBJ2-2; TRBD1 matches 10 bases. The CDR3 sequence is 15 residues long. After removal of 4 bases from V and 5 bases from J, the junction contained 4 bases not matched to a gene. Per germline, CDR1 MDHEN and CDR2 SYDVKM. The CDR3 DNA reads TGTGCCAGCAGTTCCCGGGACAGGGGTACCGGGGAGCTGTTTTTT. Protein: CASSSRDRGTGELFF.

The gene calls are TRBV7-2 and TRBJ2-1; 12 nucleotides match TRBD2. CDR3 length equals 16 residues. After removal of 1 base from V and 4 bases from J, the junction contained 2 bases not matched to a gene. Germline loops: CDR1 SGHTA, CDR2 FQGNSA. The CDR3 DNA reads TGTGCCAGCAGCTTAGGCGGACTAGCGGGGTACAATGAGCAGTTCTTC. This translates into CASSLGGLAGYNEQFF.

Only a few counts were recorded for this clone. The V gene is TRBV9, the J gene TRBJ2-1; D is unclear. CDR1 and CDR2 (germline): SGDLS, YYNGEE. V was trimmed by 3 bases and J by 7 bases, leaving 11 bases between them. This CDR3 comprises 13 residues. The CDR3 is CASSDLGDNEQFF. CDR3 nucleotides: TGTGCCAGCAGCGATCTAGGCGATAATGAGCAGTTCTTC. Full variable domain (outside the CDR3, taken from reference TRBV9 and TRBJ2-1): DSGVTQTPKHLITATGQRVTLRCSPRSGDLSVYWYQQSLDQGLQFLIQYYNGEERAKGNILERFSAQQFPDLHSELNLSSLELGDSALYFCASSDLGDNEQFFGPGTRLTVL.

This rearrangement joins TRBV7-9 to TRBJ1-6; D remains ambiguous. Trimming cost V 6 bases and J 7 bases, with 22 bases left between them. CDR1 and CDR2 (germline): SEHNR, FQNEAQ (reference sequence). This CDR3 has 17 residues. The CDR3 loop reads CASRKQESGRLNSPLHF. In DNA form, the CDR3 reads TGTGCCAGCAGGAAACAAGAGAGTGGGAGGTTGAATTCACCCCTCCACTTT.

V usage is TRBV3-1 (or the pseudogene TRBV3-2) and J usage is TRBJ1-1; TRBD1 matches 10 bases. The CDR3 sequence is 14 residues long. V was clipped by 5 bases and J by 4 bases; unmatched bases: 4. Germline V gene sequence: CDR1 LGHDT, CDR2 YNNKEL (reference sequence). CDR3 sequence (DNA): TGTGCCAGCAGCTTTGGACAGGGGGGCACTGAAGCTTTCTTT. It is translated as CASSFGQGGTEAFF.

To note about this clone: This sample also contains other DNA sequences that code for the same CDR3. The gene calls are TRBV18 and TRBJ1-3, with D possibly matching TRBD1 (5 bases). CDR1 and CDR2 from the germline V gene are KGHSH and LQKENI. Trimming took off 3 bases at V and 4 bases at J, with 13 bases between the two ends. There are 15 residues in the CDR3. The CDR3 nucleotides are TGTGCCAGCTCACCGGGGCAGGGATCGGGAAACACCATATATTTT. Amino acid sequence: CASSPGQGSGNTIYF.

CDR3 loop: CASSYGTGTYNEQFF. The CDR3 region has the DNA TGTGCCAGCAGCTACGGGACTGGTACCTACAATGAGCAGTTCTTC. The V call is TRBV7-2, the J call TRBJ2-1, with a possible D match to TRBD2 (6 bases). This CDR3 contains 15 residues. CDR1 and CDR2 (germline): SGHTA, FQGNSA. Trimming removed 4 bases from V and 2 bases from J, with 12 bases in between.

The gene calls are TRBV11-3 and TRBJ2-1, with 10 bases fitting TRBD2. Germline V gives CDR1 SGHNT, CDR2 YENEEA. With 5 bases clipped from V and 4 bases from J, the junction kept 5 bases outside the gene matches. This CDR3 contains 15 residues. The CDR3, as DNA: TGTGCCAGCAGCCTCACTAGCGGGGTTTACAATGAGCAGTTCTTC. This codes for CASSLTSGVYNEQFF.

The rearrangement uses TRBV28 and TRBJ2-3; 9 positions agree with TRBD1. Germline V lookup: CDR1 MDHEN, CDR2 SYDVKM. The CDR3 is made up of 15 amino acids. Trimming removed 10 bases from V and 3 bases from J; junction bases left unmatched: 11. This CDR3 reads CATRPGQGLTDTQYF. For the CDR3, the DNA is TGTGCCACCAGGCCGGGACAGGGACTTACAGATACGCAGTATTTT.

The J gene is TRBJ2-7, the V gene TRBV19; D is possibly TRBD1 (6 bases). The germline gives CDR1 LNHDA, CDR2 SQIVND (reference sequence). Trimming left V 5 bases short and J 3 bases short, with 20 bases between. The CDR3 is made up of 16 amino acids. For the CDR3, the DNA is TGTGCCAGTAGTTCTAGCTTTATAGCAGGGGACTACGAGCAGTACTTC. This sequence encodes CASSSSFIAGDYEQYF. The variable domain in full, with the rest retrieved from reference TRBV19 and TRBJ2-7, is DGGITQSPKYLFRKEGQNVTLSCEQNLNHDAMYWYRQDPGQGLRLIYYSQIVNDFQKGDIAEGYSVSREKKESFPLTVTSAQKNPTAFYLCASSSSFIAGDYEQYFGPGTRLTVT.

The chain recombines TRBV10-3 with TRBJ1-1; 7 bases are a match to TRBD1. V shed 7 bases, J shed 0 bases, and the junction held 5 bases outside the gene matches. Germline V lookup: CDR1 ENHRY, CDR2 SYGVKD. The CDR3 loop spans 14 amino acids. In DNA, the CDR3 is TGTGCCATCACTCCGACAGGGTTGAACACTGAAGCTTTCTTT. It yields the protein CAITPTGLNTEAFF.